The next 19 T cell receptor beta chains were all read from a single sample in a study of OX40 agonist ivuxolimab in advanced cancers. Here immunoSEQ multiplex PCR was the method, and the copy in TCRdb shows in-frame clones only, minus some. The sample lists tens of thousands of clones; over 75% were seen once. The specimen comprised CD4+ or CD8+ T cells sorted from blood, sampled in a trial of the OX40 agonist ivuxolimab. The receptors here all came from an adult with an advanced solid tumor such as melanoma, head and neck, liver or kidney cancer.

The chain uses TRBV5-1 and TRBJ2-1, with D uncertain. Germline loops: CDR1 SGHRS, CDR2 YFSETQ. CDR3 length equals 15 residues. Trimming left V 0 bases short and J 0 bases short, with 7 bases between. The CDR3 loop reads CASSLEPVSYNEQFF. CDR3 bases: TGCGCCAGCAGCTTGGAACCCGTCTCCTACAATGAGCAGTTCTTC.

The chain uses TRBV5-1 and TRBJ1-3; the match to TRBD1 covers 8 bases. CDR1 SGHRS and CDR2 YFSETQ come from the germline V gene. The trim removed 4 bases at V and 1 base at J, leaving 10 bases unmatched. The CDR3 is 17 amino acids. The DNA for the CDR3 is TGCGCCAGCAGCCCCGGGACAGGCCTTTCTTCTGGAAACACCATATATTTT. This encodes CASSPGTGLSSGNTIYF.

In its sample, this clone was seen once. The chain carries TRBV10-2 and TRBJ2-3; 11 bases agree with TRBD2. V lost 5 bases and J lost 4; bases outside the gene matches: 5. Per the germline V gene, CDR1 is WSHSY and CDR2 is SAAADI. This CDR3 region has 15 residues. This chain's CDR3 is CASSFSGGEADTQYF. The CDR3 nucleotides read TGCGCCAGCAGTTTTAGCGGGGGGGAAGCAGATACGCAGTATTTT.

This rearrangement joins TRBV19 to TRBJ1-3, with TRBD1 matching 9 bases. From germline, CDR1 is LNHDA and CDR2 SQIVND (reference sequence). The CDR3 runs to 19 residues. V lost 1 base, J lost 3 bases, and 13 bases stayed unmatched. The CDR3, as DNA: TGTGCCAGTAGTATAGCTGCGAGGACAGGGGTATTTAGTGGAAACACCATATATTTT. This codes for CASSIAARTGVFSGNTIYF.

V usage is TRBV7-2 and J usage is TRBJ2-3; 8 nucleotides agree with TRBD2. CDR3 size: 15 residues. With 5 bases clipped from V and 3 bases from J, the junction kept 7 bases outside the gene matches. The germline gives CDR1 SGHTA, CDR2 FQGNSA. The CDR3 DNA sequence: TGTGCCAGCAGCCGCAGCGGGAGAGGTACAGATACGCAGTATTTT. It specifies CASSRSGRGTDTQYF.

The chain couples TRBV2 to TRBJ2-1; 7 nucleotides match TRBD1. CDR1 and CDR2 (germline): SNHLY, FYNNEI. After removal of 8 bases from V and 8 bases from J, the junction contained 12 bases not matched to a gene. The CDR3 length is 14 residues. This chain's CDR3 is CASHPGTVLHEQFF. CDR3 DNA: TGTGCCAGCCACCCCGGGACAGTCCTCCATGAGCAGTTCTTC.

This clone occurred once. The chain carries TRBV5-1 and TRBJ1-4, with 9 bases matching TRBD1. The trim removed 1 base at V and 11 bases at J, leaving 3 bases unmatched. From germline, CDR1 is SGHRS and CDR2 YFSETQ. This CDR3 is built from 13 residues. CDR3 DNA: TGCGCCAGCAGCTTGCGGGGACAGGGCAAACTGTTTTTT. Its protein is CASSLRGQGKLFF.

The genes are TRBV27 and TRBJ1-3, with no clear D. Germline loops: CDR1 MNHEY, CDR2 SMNVEV (reference sequence). This CDR3 has 17 residues. Trimming pared 5 bases from V and 2 bases from J, leaving 19 bases between. The CDR3 region is CASSRTWGAVTGNTIYF. The DNA of the CDR3 is TGTGCCAGCAGTAGGACCTGGGGTGCCGTCACTGGAAACACCATATATTTT.

This clone turned up a few times. This chain uses TRBV28 with TRBJ1-2, with unresolved D. The V end lost 2 bases, the J end lost 9 bases, and 10 bases lay between the germline ends. The CDR3 loop spans 12 amino acids. The germline V gene has CDR1 MDHEN and CDR2 SYDVKM. This CDR3 reads CASSLAGRSYTF. CDR3 coding DNA: TGTGCCAGCAGTTTAGCAGGCAGGAGCTACACCTTC.

This clone has a handful of counts. The chain carries TRBV15 and TRBJ2-7; 8 bases agree with TRBD2. CDR3 length: 17 amino acids. CDR1 LNHNV and CDR2 YYDKDF come from the germline V gene (reference sequence). With V trimmed by 1 base and J by 3 bases, 11 bases remained unmatched. The CDR3 sequence is CATSRGGRAGEVYEQYF. The DNA of the CDR3 is TGTGCCACCAGCAGAGGAGGAAGAGCGGGAGAAGTCTACGAGCAGTACTTC.

The CDR3 nucleotides are TGCGCCAGCAGCTTTAGTGGGGGCACGGAGGAGACCCAGTACTTC. It specifies CASSFSGGTEETQYF. The rearrangement joins TRBV5-1 to TRBJ2-5, with D perhaps TRBD1 (6 bases). The V end was cut by 2 bases, the J end by 5 bases, with 16 bases between. Germline CDR1 and CDR2: SGHRS and YFSETQ. CDR3 size: 15 residues.

The gene calls are TRBV6-1 and TRBJ1-2; maybe TRBD1 (5 bases). Germline loops: CDR1 MNHNS, CDR2 SASEGT. V was clipped by 7 bases and J by 2 bases, with 14 bases between them. The CDR3 has 14 amino acids. CDR3 nucleotides: TGTGCCAGCATGAGGGGCGGTGGGAACTATGGCTACACCTTC. The encoded protein is CASMRGGGNYGYTF.

The chain uses TRBV7-3 and TRBJ2-3; the D gene is possibly TRBD2 (6 bases). V was trimmed by 5 bases and J by 2 bases, leaving 17 bases between them. This CDR3 has 16 residues. Germline V gene sequence: CDR1 SGHTA, CDR2 FQGTGA. CDR3 amino acids: CASSPRGGVPTDTQYF. CDR3 DNA sequence: TGTGCCAGCAGCCCCCGGGGCGGGGTACCCACAGATACGCAGTATTTT.

The chain uses TRBV10-3 and TRBJ1-2; D not resolved. This CDR3 comprises 13 residues. V was clipped by 4 bases and J by 0 bases, with 6 bases between them. Germline V gene sequence: CDR1 ENHRY, CDR2 SYGVKD. The CDR3 reads CAISGTANYGYTF. The CDR3 nucleotides read TGTGCCATCAGTGGAACAGCTAACTATGGCTACACCTTC.

The chain uses TRBV6-1 and TRBJ2-7; 8 bases are a match to TRBD2. Germline values: CDR1 MNHNS, CDR2 SASEGT. V lost 2 bases, J lost 8 bases, and 8 bases stayed unmatched. This CDR3 region has 14 residues. The CDR3 DNA reads as TGTGCCAGCAGTGAAATGAGGAGCGGGGGTAAGCAGTACTTC. Translated: CASSEMRSGGKQYF.

The chain has TRBV6-5 and TRBJ2-3, with D possibly being TRBD1 or TRBD2 (6 bases each). CDR3 size: 14 residues. CDR1 and CDR2 from the germline V gene are MNHEY and SVGAGI. V lost 6 bases and J 1 base, leaving 11 bases between the germline ends. CDR3 region: CASRRRGGTDTQYF. CDR3 DNA: TGTGCCAGCAGACGAAGGGGGGGCACAGATACGCAGTATTTT.

A word on this clone: This same CDR3 is encoded by further DNA sequences in the sample. The chain joins TRBV18 to TRBJ1-1; possibly TRBD1 for D (5 bases). The V end was cut by 2 bases, the J end by 1 base, with 5 bases between. The CDR3 runs to 13 residues. Germline V gives CDR1 KGHSH, CDR2 LQKENI. The CDR3 region is CASSPRGNTEAFF. The CDR3 nucleotides are TGTGCCAGCTCACCAAGGGGGAACACTGAAGCTTTCTTT.

To note about this clone: At the DNA level, this CDR3 is encoded by other sequences in the same sample as well. The chain combines TRBV7-2 with TRBJ2-2; D remains unclear. The CDR3 length is 12 residues. Trimming removed 1 base at V and 5 bases at J, with 2 bases between. Germline V CDR1 and CDR2: SGHTA, FQGNSA. CDR3 sequence: CASSLETGELFF. CDR3 coding DNA: TGTGCCAGCAGCTTAGAGACCGGGGAGCTGTTTTTT.

V and J are TRBV5-8 and TRBJ2-5, with a weak D call TRBD1 (5 bases). Trimming stripped 4 bases from V and 2 bases from J, with 12 bases between. CDR3 length: 14 residues. CDR1 and CDR2 (germline): SGHTS, YDEGEE. In DNA form, the CDR3 reads TGTGCCAGCAGCCCTGGACAAGGACAAGAGACCCAGTACTTC. Translated: CASSPGQGQETQYF.